Listed below are T cell receptor beta chains from one sample, sequenced in a study of technical replicates of blood from a few donors. TCRdb's table, derived via immunoSEQ multiplex PCR, lists solely in-frame clones and lacks some. The table lists about 85,000 clones, less than 95% of them singletons. The specimen sequenced was T cells isolated from PBMCs. Every receptor here comes from a human donor in good health. CDR3s include the opening cysteine and the closing phenylalanine or tryptophan. Each record gives: V gene, clone size, D gene, J gene, CDR3 protein, CDR3 DNA. The D gene is left open where the match is weak. The size field is filled for only some rows; it gives once, few, many or a size class.

V: TRBV28; size: NA; D: NA; J: TRBJ1-1; CDR3: CASSLGNRGLTEAFF; DNA: TGTGCCAGCAGTTTGGGCAATCGGGGTCTCACTGAAGCTTTCTTT
V: TRBV5-1; size: NA; D: TRBD1; J: TRBJ2-1; CDR3: CASSSDRASYNEQFF; DNA: TGCGCCAGCAGCTCTGACAGGGCCTCCTACAATGAGCAGTTCTTC
V: TRBV5-1; size: NA; D: NA; J: TRBJ1-4; CDR3: CASSRRENEKLFF; DNA: TGCGCCAGCAGCCGACGGGAAAATGAAAAACTGTTTTTT
V: TRBV5-1; size: NA; D: TRBD1; J: TRBJ2-7; CDR3: CASSLFLSGDSTYEQYF; DNA: TGCGCCAGCAGCTTGTTTCTCTCCGGGGACAGCACCTACGAGCAGTACTTC
V: TRBV10-3; size: NA; D: NA; J: TRBJ2-5; CDR3: CAIRTVGETQYF; DNA: TGTGCCATCAGGACTGTCGGGGAGACCCAGTACTTC
V: TRBV19; size: NA; D: NA; J: TRBJ1-3; CDR3: CASSLQGLRNTIYF; DNA: TGTGCCAGTAGTCTTCAGGGTTTGAGAAACACCATATATTTT
V: TRBV2; size: NA; D: NA; J: TRBJ1-6; CDR3: CASRPGQSSYNSPLHF; DNA: TGTGCCAGCAGACCCGGACAGAGCTCCTATAATTCACCCCTCCACTTT
V: TRBV10-3; size: NA; D: NA; J: TRBJ2-3; CDR3: CAISAGEADTDTQYF; DNA: TGTGCCATCAGCGCCGGGGAAGCGGACACAGATACGCAGTATTTT
V: TRBV28; size: NA; D: NA; J: TRBJ1-5; CDR3: CASNQSHRDKYSNQPQHF; DNA: TGTGCCAGCAACCAGAGCCACCGGGACAAATATAGCAATCAGCCCCAGCATTTT
V: TRBV27; size: NA; D: NA; J: TRBJ1-1; CDR3: CASSLADFQGTEAFF; DNA: TGTGCCAGCAGTTTAGCTGATTTTCAGGGCACTGAAGCTTTCTTT
V: TRBV5-1; size: NA; D: NA; J: TRBJ2-1; CDR3: CASSLVPQGGEQFF; DNA: TGCGCCAGCAGCTTGGTGCCACAAGGAGGCGAGCAGTTCTTC
V: TRBV6-5; size: NA; D: NA; J: TRBJ1-1; CDR3: CASSYSAWTDNTEAFF; DNA: TGTGCCAGCAGTTACTCGGCGTGGACAGACAACACTGAAGCTTTCTTT
V: TRBV6-1; size: once; D: NA; J: TRBJ2-2; CDR3: CASSVFTGFGPGELFF; DNA: TGTGCCAGCAGTGTATTTACAGGGTTCGGACCCGGGGAGCTGTTTTTT
V: TRBV21-1; size: NA; D: NA; J: TRBJ2-5; CDR3: CATPGGRGETQYF; DNA: TGTGCCACTCCCGGGGGGCGCGGGGAGACCCAGTACTTC
V: TRBV27; size: NA; D: TRBD2; J: TRBJ2-7; CDR3: CASSFAGGAYEQYF; DNA: TGTGCCAGCAGTTTTGCGGGAGGGGCCTACGAGCAGTACTTC
V: TRBV7-9; size: NA; D: TRBD1; J: TRBJ2-1; CDR3: CASSLGQGVYNEQFF; DNA: TGTGCCAGCAGCCTAGGACAGGGGGTCTACAATGAGCAGTTCTTC
V: TRBV4-2; size: NA; D: TRBD1; J: TRBJ1-2; CDR3: CASSRDRGPSTRGYTF; DNA: TGTGCCAGCAGCCGGGACAGGGGGCCCTCGACTAGGGGCTACACCTTC
V: TRBV4-2; size: NA; D: TRBD2; J: TRBJ2-2; CDR3: CASSPWKSSGANTGELFF; DNA: TGTGCCAGCAGCCCGTGGAAATCTAGCGGGGCGAACACCGGGGAGCTGTTTTTT
V: TRBV27; size: NA; D: NA; J: TRBJ2-7; CDR3: CASPEGRHEQYF; DNA: TGTGCCAGCCCGGAGGGGAGACACGAGCAGTACTTC
V: TRBV5-8; size: NA; D: NA; J: TRBJ2-7; CDR3: CASSYIYEQYF; DNA: TGTGCCAGCAGTTATATCTACGAGCAGTACTTC
V: TRBV7-9; size: NA; D: TRBD1; J: TRBJ1-2; CDR3: CASSLADRSHYTF; DNA: TGTGCCAGCAGCTTAGCGGACAGGAGCCATTACACCTTC
V: TRBV6-5; size: once; D: TRBD1; J: TRBJ1-2; CDR3: CASSDRAHGYTF; DNA: TGTGCCAGCAGCGACAGGGCCCATGGCTACACCTTC
V: TRBV10-3; size: NA; D: TRBD1; J: TRBJ1-6; CDR3: CAISETGGSYKSSPLHF; DNA: TGTGCCATCAGCGAGACAGGGGGGAGTTATAAATCTTCACCCCTCCACTTT
V: TRBV2; size: NA; D: NA; J: TRBJ2-3; CDR3: CASSENQGTDTQYF; DNA: TGTGCCAGCAGTGAAAACCAGGGCACAGATACGCAGTATTTT
V: TRBV5-1; size: NA; D: TRBD1; J: TRBJ1-3; CDR3: CASSLLPGGSGNTIYF; DNA: TGCGCCAGCAGCTTACTTCCAGGGGGCTCTGGAAACACCATATATTTT
V: TRBV13; size: NA; D: TRBD2; J: TRBJ2-7; CDR3: CASSYGLAGYEQYF; DNA: TGTGCCAGCAGCTACGGACTAGCGGGTTACGAGCAGTACTTC
V: TRBV6-5; size: NA; D: NA; J: TRBJ2-7; CDR3: CASSAGLFGEQYF; DNA: TGTGCCAGCAGTGCCGGACTATTCGGCGAGCAGTACTTC
V: TRBV10-1; size: NA; D: TRBD2; J: TRBJ2-3; CDR3: CASSDRAGVPSTDTQYF; DNA: TGCGCCAGCAGTGATCGAGCGGGAGTCCCTAGCACAGATACGCAGTATTTT
V: TRBV7-9; size: NA; D: TRBD1; J: TRBJ1-1; CDR3: CASSTPTGPSKTEAFF; DNA: TGTGCCAGCAGCACCCCGACAGGGCCTTCGAAGACTGAAGCTTTCTTT
V: TRBV2; size: once; D: NA; J: TRBJ2-7; CDR3: CASRFTSQYF; DNA: TGTGCCAGCAGGTTTACATCGCAGTACTTC
V: TRBV29-1; size: NA; D: NA; J: TRBJ2-1; CDR3: CSAGTPDEQFF; DNA: TGCAGCGCCGGGACTCCGGATGAGCAGTTCTTC
V: TRBV28; size: once; D: NA; J: TRBJ2-7; CDR3: CASSPKHWRTVYEQYF; DNA: TGTGCCAGCAGTCCCAAGCATTGGAGAACCGTCTACGAGCAGTACTTC
V: TRBV25-1; size: NA; D: NA; J: TRBJ1-1; CDR3: CASSEMGGEDEAFF; DNA: TGTGCCAGCAGTGAAATGGGGGGGGAGGATGAAGCTTTCTTT
V: TRBV11-3; size: NA; D: NA; J: TRBJ1-3; CDR3: CASSFGGFSGNTIYF; DNA: TGTGCCAGCAGCTTCGGGGGGTTCTCTGGAAACACCATATATTTT
V: TRBV11-2; size: NA; D: NA; J: TRBJ2-3; CDR3: CASSPSPSGPNTQYF; DNA: TGTGCCAGCAGCCCGTCACCAAGCGGACCCAATACGCAGTATTTT
V: TRBV11-2; size: NA; D: NA; J: TRBJ1-4; CDR3: CASSLTTASEKLFF; DNA: TGTGCCAGCAGCTTAACGACAGCTAGTGAAAAACTGTTTTTT